This entry lists 20 T cell receptor beta chains sequenced from one sample in a study of cytomegalovirus exposure and HLA in healthy donors. With 60 Vbeta and 13 Jbeta primers, the PCR was carried out. Here immunoSEQ multiplex PCR was the method, and the copy in TCRdb shows in-frame clones only, minus some. The sample has 100,000 to 150,000 clones, 65% to 80% seen once. Sequenced: PBMCs. These receptor sequences come from a woman aged 55-69 years in good health and CMV-seropositive.

DNA of the CDR3: TGTGCCATCAGTGAGTCGGGGAGAGAGAATCAGCCCCAGCATTTT. It is translated as CAISESGRENQPQHF. The chain uses TRBV10-3 and TRBJ1-5, with no clear D. CDR1 is ENHRY and CDR2 is SYGVKD in the germline V gene. The CDR3 spans 15 residues. V dropped 0 bases and J dropped 4 bases, with 10 bases sitting between them.

The CDR3, as DNA: TGTGCCAGCAGGGCCGGGACAGTAACTAATGAAAAACTGTTTTTT. Encoded protein: CASRAGTVTNEKLFF. This rearrangement joins TRBV6-1 to TRBJ1-4, with 7 bases matching TRBD1. The CDR3 totals 15 residues. V shed 6 bases and J 1 base; nucleotides not matched to a gene: 5. In germline, CDR1 is MNHNS, CDR2 SASEGT.

The rearrangement uses TRBV30 and TRBJ1-2, with a tentative D call TRBD1 (6 bases). CDR3 length equals 14 residues. The V gene's germline CDR1 is GTSNPN and CDR2 SVGIG (reference sequence). The V end was cut by 2 bases, the J end by 4 bases, with 14 bases between. As DNA, the CDR3 is TGTGCCTGGAGTCAACAGGGAGCTAGCTATGGCTACACCTTC. Residues: CAWSQQGASYGYTF.

The rearrangement uses TRBV6-5 and TRBJ2-3, with 9 bases fitting TRBD1. The CDR3 contains 15 residues. The germline gives CDR1 MNHEY, CDR2 SVGAGI. V was pared by 8 bases and J by 5 bases, with 11 bases of the junction left unmatched. CDR3 loop: CASGKPGQGEDTQYF. For the CDR3, the DNA is TGTGCCAGCGGTAAGCCGGGACAGGGAGAAGATACGCAGTATTTT.

The chain links TRBV6-5 to TRBJ1-1; D gene uncertain. Germline loops: CDR1 MNHEY, CDR2 SVGAGI. The CDR3 totals 13 residues. Trimming shortened V by 5 bases and J by 1 base, and 8 bases separated the two germline ends. The chain's CDR3 is CASSTAQNTEAFF. In DNA, the CDR3 is TGTGCCAGCAGTACAGCACAGAACACTGAAGCTTTCTTT.

This clone came up a few times. The chain recombines TRBV7-9 with TRBJ2-2, with 7 bases lining up with TRBD1. In germline, CDR1 is SEHNR, CDR2 FQNEAQ (reference sequence). The trim removed 4 bases at V and 0 bases at J, leaving 8 bases unmatched. This CDR3 has 17 amino acids. The CDR3 here is CASSYNPGTANTGELFF. The CDR3 region has the DNA TGTGCCAGCAGCTATAACCCCGGGACAGCGAACACCGGGGAGCTGTTTTTT. The variable domain in full, completed from reference TRBV7-9 and TRBJ2-2, reads DTGVSQNPRHKITKRGQNVTFRCDPISEHNRLYWYRQTLGQGPEFLTYFQNEAQLEKSRLLSDRFSAERPKGSFSTLEIQRTEQGDSAMYLCASSYNPGTANTGELFFGEGSRLTVL.

This chain uses TRBV19 with TRBJ2-7, with D perhaps matching TRBD1 (6 bases). Germline CDR1 LNHDA, CDR2 SQIVND (reference sequence). V gave up 5 bases and J gave up 5 bases, with 19 bases separating them. The CDR3 consists of 15 residues. CDR3 bases: TGTGCCAGTAGTGCGTCCGGGACAACAGCAAACGAGCAGTACTTC. This codes for CASSASGTTANEQYF.

This chain connects TRBV5-1 to TRBJ1-1; tentative D call: TRBD1 (6 bases). V was shortened by 3 bases and J by 6 bases, with 12 bases between the two germline ends. The CDR3 consists of 13 residues. Germline V gene data show CDR1 as SGHRS and CDR2 as YFSETQ. The CDR3 here is CASSYLGQAEAFF. The DNA of the CDR3 is TGCGCCAGCAGCTACCTGGGACAAGCTGAAGCTTTCTTT.

This chain connects TRBV6-6 to TRBJ1-4, with D perhaps TRBD1 (5 bases). V shed 7 bases and J shed 8 bases, with 17 bases lying between them. Germline V gene lookup returns CDR1 MNHNY and CDR2 SVGAGI (reference sequence). CDR3 length: 14 amino acids. This CDR3 reads CASTIRGTSEKLFF. The CDR3 DNA is TGTGCCAGCACCATTAGGGGCACTTCCGAAAAACTGTTTTTT.

The sample holds one count of this clone. The chain links TRBV5-1 to TRBJ1-3; D may be TRBD1 (6 bases). CDR1 is SGHRS, CDR2 YFSETQ, per germline. Trimming took off 0 bases at V and 0 bases at J, with 10 bases between the two ends. The CDR3 contains 16 residues. This chain's CDR3 is CASSLGLTGSGNTIYF. The CDR3 nucleotides read TGCGCCAGCAGCTTGGGGCTGACAGGCTCTGGAAACACCATATATTTT. The full variable domain, completed using reference TRBV5-1 and TRBJ1-3, is KAGVTQTPRYLIKTRGQQVTLSCSPISGHRSVSWYQQTPGQGLQFLFEYFSETQRNKGNFPGRFSGRQFSNSRSEMNVSTLELGDSALYLCASSLGLTGSGNTIYFGEGSWLTVV.

The chain has TRBV19 and TRBJ2-7, with 7 positions matching TRBD2. CDR3 length equals 14 residues. V lost 5 bases and J lost 1; bases outside the gene matches: 5. Germline CDR1 is LNHDA and CDR2 is SQIVND (reference sequence). The CDR3 sequence is CASSLTSVSYEQYF. The CDR3 DNA sequence: TGTGCCAGTAGTTTAACTAGCGTTTCCTACGAGCAGTACTTC.

This chain connects TRBV18 to TRBJ2-3; TRBD1 matches 9 bases. This CDR3 is built from 15 residues. Germline CDR1 reads KGHSH; CDR2 reads LQKENI. Germline trimming cut 6 bases from V and 2 bases from J; bases unmatched to any gene: 6. The CDR3 DNA follows: TGTGCCAGCTCTCTCACAGGGGGCCCCACAGATACGCAGTATTTT. Translated: CASSLTGGPTDTQYF.

The CDR3 region has the DNA TGCGCCAGCAGCCAAGATCGGAACTATGGCTACACCTTC. This gives the protein CASSQDRNYGYTF. V gene TRBV4-3 combines with J gene TRBJ1-2, with D hard to call. V was clipped by 0 bases and J by 2 bases, with 4 bases between them. The germline V gene has CDR1 LGHNA and CDR2 YSLEER. The CDR3 covers 13 residues.

The gene calls are TRBV30 and TRBJ1-6, with TRBD1 matching 8 bases. Germline trimming cut 2 bases from V and 5 bases from J; bases unmatched to any gene: 8. The CDR3 covers 16 residues. In germline, CDR1 is GTSNPN, CDR2 SVGIG (reference sequence). In DNA, the CDR3 is TGTGCCTGGAGTTCCCCGGACAGGGTGAATAATTCACCCCTCCACTTT. It specifies CAWSSPDRVNNSPLHF.

This clone was detected only a few times. The chain links TRBV2 to TRBJ1-4; TRBD1 might be the D (6 bases). Trimming pared 6 bases from V and 0 bases from J, leaving 11 bases between. This CDR3 is 15 amino acids long. Germline CDR1 SNHLY, CDR2 FYNNEI. DNA of the CDR3: TGTGCCAGCAGAAAACAGGGTGCAACTAATGAAAAACTGTTTTTT. It encodes CASRKQGATNEKLFF.

The chain uses TRBV7-6 and TRBJ2-7; tentative D call: TRBD2 (5 bases). Trimming cost V 0 bases and J 6 bases, with 18 bases left between them. The germline CDR1 and CDR2 sequences are SGHVS and FNYEAQ. The CDR3 spans 16 residues. The CDR3 is CASSLALTVRGSEQYF. Written as DNA, the CDR3 is TGTGCCAGCAGCTTAGCGCTTACTGTACGGGGTAGCGAGCAGTACTTC.

The chain links TRBV5-8 to TRBJ1-4, with TRBD1 identical over 7 bases. Germline CDR1 and CDR2: SGHTS and YDEGEE. This CDR3 is built from 14 residues. The J segment lost 7 bases and the V segment lost 1 base, leaving 4 bases of the junction unmatched. The DNA for the CDR3 is TGTGCCAGCAGCTTGAGGGACAGACCTGAAAAACTGTTTTTT. This sequence encodes CASSLRDRPEKLFF.

The rearrangement links TRBV6-1 to TRBJ1-5; 8 bases agree with TRBD1. V lost 3 bases to trimming and J lost 7 bases; unmatched junction nucleotides: 5. The CDR3 is 14 residues long. Germline lookup yields CDR1 MNHNS and CDR2 SASEGT. CDR3 amino acids: CASSEGTGTQPQHF. CDR3 coding DNA: TGTGCCAGCAGTGAGGGGACAGGAACCCAGCCCCAGCATTTT.

This chain uses TRBV4-2 with TRBJ1-5; the match to TRBD1 covers 10 bases. The length of the CDR3 is 18 residues. The ends lost 3 bases at V and 0 bases at J; junction bases unmatched: 8. CDR1 and CDR2 (germline): LGHNA, YNFKEQ. The CDR3 nucleotides read TGTGCCAGCAGCCAGTATCGGGACAGGGGAAATAGCAATCAGCCCCAGCATTTT. Protein sequence: CASSQYRDRGNSNQPQHF.

This clone was detected once. The chain uses TRBV5-4 and TRBJ2-4; 13 bases are shared with TRBD2. CDR1 is SGHNT, CDR2 YYREEE, per germline (reference sequence). The CDR3 is 18 residues long. Trimming removed 0 bases from V and 4 bases from J; junction bases left unmatched: 7. CDR3 in amino acids: CASSLGELAGGRKNIQYF. The CDR3 nucleotides read TGTGCCAGCAGCTTGGGGGAACTAGCGGGAGGGCGAAAAAACATTCAGTACTTC.